The 2 T cell receptor beta chains listed next were all sequenced from one sample in a study of cytomegalovirus exposure and HLA in healthy donors. This PCR relied on a set of 60 Vbeta primers and 13 Jbeta primers. Sequencing used immunoSEQ multiplex PCR; TCRdb keeps in-frame clones, though not all of them. The sample contains about 120,000 clones, 75% to 90% of which appear only once. Sequencing was done on a sample of PBMCs. The receptors were gathered from a man in his forties or fifties in good health and CMV-seronegative.

The rearrangement joins TRBV10-3 to TRBJ1-2; 8 bases align to TRBD1. The CDR3 loop spans 15 amino acids. CDR1 is ENHRY and CDR2 is SYGVKD in the germline V gene. The V and J ends lost 6 bases and 3 bases, in that order; junction bases with no gene match: 9. CDR3 in amino acids: CAIRSDRGLDYGYTF. In DNA, the CDR3 is TGTGCCATCAGGAGCGACAGGGGTCTTGACTATGGCTACACCTTC.

This sequence joins TRBV27 and TRBJ2-7, with D perhaps TRBD2 (5 bases). This CDR3 region has 12 residues. Germline CDR1 reads MNHEY; CDR2 reads SMNVEV (reference sequence). V lost 5 bases and J 6 bases, leaving 11 bases between the germline ends. The chain's CDR3 is CASSLGVCEQYF. In DNA, the CDR3 is TGTGCCAGCAGTCTCGGGGTCTGCGAGCAGTACTTC.